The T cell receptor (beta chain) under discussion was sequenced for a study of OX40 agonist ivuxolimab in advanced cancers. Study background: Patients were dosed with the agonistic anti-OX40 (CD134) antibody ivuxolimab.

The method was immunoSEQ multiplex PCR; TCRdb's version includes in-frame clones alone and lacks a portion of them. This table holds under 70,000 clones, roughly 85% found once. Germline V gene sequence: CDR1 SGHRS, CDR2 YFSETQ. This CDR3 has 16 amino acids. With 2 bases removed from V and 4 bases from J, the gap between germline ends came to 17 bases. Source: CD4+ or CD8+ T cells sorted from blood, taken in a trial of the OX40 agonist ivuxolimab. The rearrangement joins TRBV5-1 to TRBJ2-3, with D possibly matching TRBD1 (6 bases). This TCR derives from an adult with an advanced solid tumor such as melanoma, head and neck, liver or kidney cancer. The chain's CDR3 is CASSFLQGRQADTQYF. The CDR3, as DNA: TGCGCCAGCAGCTTCCTACAAGGCCGACAGGCAGATACGCAGTATTTT.